Given below is one TCR beta chain in context. Its antigen is as yet unknown. Approximately 10^5 TCR templates per sample were assayed. Sequencing used immunoSEQ multiplex PCR; TCRdb keeps in-frame clones, though not all of them. The data contain around 110,000 clones, roughly 94% of them singletons. This entry belongs to a study of siplizumab effects on memory and regulatory T cells. Study-wide results and limits: Roughly 75-97% of proliferating clones (CD4+ or CD8+) could not be assigned a naive or memory phenotype. Alloreactive sequences tracing back to unstimulated CD4+ memory cells were significantly reduced by siplizumab.

Germline loops: CDR1 LNHDA, CDR2 SQIVND (reference sequence). The CDR3 is made up of 14 amino acids. V was cut by 3 bases and J by 6 bases, with 14 bases left in between. The receptor's source is a human donor in good health. This chain uses TRBV19 with TRBJ1-2; the D gene is possibly TRBD1 (5 bases). The source material was non-Treg CD4+ T cells sorted from blood. CDR3 sequence (DNA): TGTGCCAGTAGTATGACTAACAGGTGGAATGGCTACACCTTC. This translates into CASSMTNRWNGYTF.